The subject of this entry is one TCR beta chain. The CDR3 consists of 13 residues. V was pared by 6 bases and J by 0 bases, with 8 bases between. The data originate from a study of blood T cell repertoires in COVID-19. Overall study: The United States, Italy and Spain supplied acute and convalescent COVID-19 samples. PBMCs, B-cell-depleted T cells, or T cells were the source of the cDNA or gDNA that made up the material.

In the study's own analysis: Researchers report that nucleated cell counts were estimated from reference gene primer amplification. The table came from immunoSEQ multiplex PCR; TCRdb's copy has only in-frame clones and leaves some out. The V and J calls and clone size are taken from that table; D and trimming were inferred from the DNA. The repertoire holds about half a million clones, with approximately 85% as singletons. Sequencing was done on a sample of peripheral blood. This chain links TRBV12-3 or TRBV12-4 with TRBJ1-2; the D is unclear. The clonotype was recovered from a human donor in a cohort sampled during active COVID-19. This CDR3 reads CASRPGANYGYTF. Written as DNA, the CDR3 is TGTGCCAGCAGACCGGGAGCTAACTATGGCTACACCTTC.